These 24 T cell receptor beta chains were sequenced from one sample in a study of blood T cell repertoires in COVID-19. TCRdb's table, derived via immunoSEQ multiplex PCR, lists solely in-frame clones and lacks some. The repertoire has some 190,000 clones, about 82% of them found once; the top ten carry 5.6%. Specimen: PBMCs or T cells enriched from blood (not recorded which). The receptors were sampled from a man in his forties with acute COVID-19.

This chain connects TRBV10-3 to TRBJ2-2; TRBD1 aligns across 7 bases. This CDR3 is built from 13 residues. The germline CDR1 and CDR2 sequences are ENHRY and SYGVKD. V lost 8 bases to trimming and J lost 0 bases; unmatched junction nucleotides: 0. CDR3 coding DNA: TGTGCCATCGGACAGGCGAACACCGGGGAGCTGTTTTTT. Encoded protein: CAIGQANTGELFF.

The V and J genes are TRBV6-5 and TRBJ1-1; D unclear. This CDR3 is built from 14 residues. Deletions cut 6 bases from V and 2 bases from J, with 13 bases between. Looked up from germline, CDR1 is MNHEY and CDR2 is SVGAGI. The CDR3, as DNA: TGTGCCAGCAGGTTAGAGGCGGGTAACACTGAAGCTTTCTTT. As protein: CASRLEAGNTEAFF.

The gene calls are TRBV24-1 and TRBJ1-4; D gene ambiguous. This CDR3 spans 15 amino acids. Trimming took 2 bases from V and 7 from J, leaving 13 bases between them. CDR1 and CDR2 (germline): KGHDR, SFDVKD. This chain's CDR3 is CATSDSRVPSEKLFF. CDR3 DNA: TGTGCCACCAGTGATTCCCGGGTCCCAAGTGAAAAACTGTTTTTT.

This chain links TRBV19 with TRBJ1-2; 9 nucleotides agree with TRBD1. The CDR3 sequence is 18 residues long. From germline, CDR1 is LNHDA and CDR2 SQIVND (reference sequence). The V segment lost 4 bases and the J segment 8 bases; nucleotides outside the gene matches: 20. The CDR3 DNA reads as TGTGCCAGTAGTACCTCCCTTACGACCGGGACAGGGTCAGGAGGCTACACCTTC. Translated, it gives CASSTSLTTGTGSGGYTF.

This chain uses TRBV19 with TRBJ2-3, with 8 bases lining up with TRBD1. J lost 0 bases, V lost 4 bases, and 9 bases had no gene match. Per the germline V gene, CDR1 is LNHDA and CDR2 is SQIVND (reference sequence). The CDR3 sequence is 17 residues long. The CDR3, as DNA: TGTGCCAGTAGTACCCTTCCGGACAGGGAAAGCACAGATACGCAGTATTTT. The encoded protein is CASSTLPDRESTDTQYF.

This clone was observed once. The rearrangement uses TRBV28 and TRBJ1-3; 7 bases are shared with TRBD1. V lost 6 bases, J lost 0 bases, and 5 bases stayed unmatched. Germline V gene data show CDR1 as MDHEN and CDR2 as SYDVKM. This CDR3 spans 15 amino acids. CDR3 sequence: CASSQTGDSGNTIYF. DNA for the CDR3: TGTGCCAGCAGCCAAACAGGGGACTCTGGAAACACCATATATTTT.

The sample holds a few counts of this clone. The genes are TRBV23-1 and TRBJ1-1, with a weak D call TRBD1 (5 bases). TRBV23-1 is marked as an open reading frame, function uncertain. This CDR3 region has 15 residues. Deletions cut 6 bases from V and 0 bases from J, with 14 bases between. The CDR3 DNA is TGCGCCAGCAGATGGGGGGATCAGATGAACACTGAAGCTTTCTTT. This sequence encodes CASRWGDQMNTEAFF.

This clone has a single count. The CDR3 is CASSGFSGLAGDFEQFF. CDR3 bases: TGTGCCAGCAGTGGTTTCTCGGGACTAGCGGGAGATTTTGAGCAGTTCTTC. This chain connects TRBV28 to TRBJ2-1; 14 bases map to TRBD2. Germline trimming cut 5 bases from V and 9 bases from J; bases unmatched to any gene: 12. The CDR3 is 17 amino acids. Per the germline V gene, CDR1 is MDHEN and CDR2 is SYDVKM.

CDR3 amino acids: CASSGRDRGADGYTF. The CDR3 DNA sequence: TGTGCCAGCTCGGGTCGGGACAGGGGTGCGGATGGCTACACCTTC. This chain connects TRBV18 to TRBJ1-2; 10 nucleotides align to TRBD1. The V gene end was trimmed by 6 bases and the J gene end by 6 bases; junction bases not matched to a gene: 10. This CDR3 has 15 residues. CDR1 and CDR2 from the germline V gene are KGHSH and LQKENI.

This chain connects TRBV5-6 to TRBJ1-2; 8 bases map to TRBD1. Losses at the gene ends were 4 bases for V and 4 bases for J; bases not matched to a gene: 6. Germline-derived CDR1 and CDR2 are SGHDT and YYEEEE. This CDR3 spans 14 amino acids. The CDR3 DNA follows: TGTGCCAGCAGCAACCGGACAGGGAGCTATGGCTACACCTTC. Translating gives CASSNRTGSYGYTF.

V is TRBV5-1 and J is TRBJ2-2; a weak D match, TRBD1 (5 bases). Trimming shortened V by 4 bases and J by 7 bases, and 14 bases separated the two germline ends. Germline V CDR1 and CDR2: SGHRS, YFSETQ. This CDR3 spans 14 amino acids. In DNA, the CDR3 is TGCGCCAGCAGCCTTCTTAGGGGTGACGGGGAGCTGTTTTTT. The encoded protein is CASSLLRGDGELFF. The full variable domain, rest sourced from reference TRBV5-1 and TRBJ2-2, is KAGVTQTPRYLIKTRGQQVTLSCSPISGHRSVSWYQQTPGQGLQFLFEYFSETQRNKGNFPGRFSGRQFSNSRSEMNVSTLELGDSALYLCASSLLRGDGELFFGEGSRLTVL.

This sequence joins TRBV14 and TRBJ2-1; 9 nucleotides match TRBD2. In germline, CDR1 is SGHDN, CDR2 FVKESK. The junction had 10 bases not matched to a gene; V was cut back by 0 bases and J by 7 bases. This CDR3 contains 17 residues. CDR3 sequence reads: CASSQDLAGPGSNEQFF. The CDR3 nucleotides are TGTGCCAGCAGCCAAGACCTAGCGGGGCCGGGTTCGAATGAGCAGTTCTTC.

This clone has more than one count but fewer than ten. V and J are TRBV5-5 and TRBJ2-7, with 8 positions matching TRBD2. Germline CDR1 SGHKS, CDR2 YYEKEE (reference sequence). After removal of 1 base from V and 6 bases from J, the junction contained 9 bases not matched to a gene. The CDR3 sequence is 15 residues long. The CDR3 loop is CASSLLSSGGSEQYF. Written as DNA, the CDR3 is TGTGCCAGCAGCTTGCTCTCGTCGGGGGGGAGCGAGCAGTACTTC. Full variable domain (outside the CDR3, taken from reference TRBV5-5 and TRBJ2-7): DAGVTQSPTHLIKTRGQQVTLRCSPISGHKSVSWYQQVLGQGPQFIFQYYEKEERGRGNFPDRFSARQFPNYSSELNVNALLLGDSALYLCASSLLSSGGSEQYFGPGTRLTVT.

This rearrangement joins TRBV29-1 to TRBJ2-1; 8 bases align to TRBD2. Germline CDR1 and CDR2: SQVTM and ANQGSEA. This CDR3 region has 16 residues. V lost 3 bases, J lost 0 bases, and 7 bases stayed unmatched. CDR3 protein: CSVDPRSGSSYNEQFF. CDR3 nucleotides: TGCAGCGTTGACCCCCGGAGCGGGAGCTCCTACAATGAGCAGTTCTTC.

The rearrangement uses TRBV6-2 or TRBV6-3 and TRBJ2-7, with 8 bases that match TRBD2. The CDR3 contains 15 residues. J lost 7 bases, V lost 0 bases, and 8 bases had no gene match. The germline gives CDR1 MNHEY, CDR2 SVGEGT. The CDR3 loop is CASSYSTGGRGEQYF. CDR3 DNA: TGTGCCAGCAGTTACTCGACGGGAGGGCGGGGAGAGCAGTACTTC.

This chain connects TRBV28 to TRBJ2-1; D possibly corresponds to TRBD2 (7 bases). The ends were cut back, 10 bases at V and 9 bases at J, with 10 bases in the middle. The CDR3 covers 10 residues. CDR1 and CDR2 from the germline V gene are MDHEN and SYDVKM. CDR3 amino acids: CAKGGGEQFF. CDR3 nucleotide sequence: TGTGCCAAGGGGGGGGGTGAGCAGTTCTTC.

The rearrangement links TRBV7-2 to TRBJ2-3, with TRBD2 identical over 10 bases. Looked up from germline, CDR1 is SGHTA and CDR2 is FQGNSA. V was pared by 8 bases and J by 2 bases, with 10 bases of the junction left unmatched. CDR3 length: 16 amino acids. The CDR3 loop reads CASRRLSGRFTDTQYF. In DNA form, the CDR3 reads TGTGCCAGCCGTCGCCTTAGCGGGAGGTTCACAGATACGCAGTATTTT.

The chain is built from TRBV24-1 and TRBJ1-1; D call uncertain. V lost 8 bases to trimming and J lost 1 base, with 7 bases between them. Germline CDR1 is KGHDR and CDR2 is SFDVKD. This CDR3 region has 12 residues. The CDR3, as DNA: TGTGCCACCATTGGCGGGAACACTGAAGCTTTCTTT. It encodes CATIGGNTEAFF.

The chain employs TRBV7-3 and TRBJ2-1; 7 nucleotides match TRBD1. Germline V lookup: CDR1 SGHTA, CDR2 FQGTGA. V lost 4 bases and J lost 10; bases outside the gene matches: 7. This CDR3 has 13 amino acids. This CDR3 is CASSWAEGGEQFF. The CDR3 DNA reads as TGTGCCAGCAGCTGGGCAGAAGGGGGCGAGCAGTTCTTC.

The chain joins TRBV23-1 to TRBJ1-5; D may be TRBD1 (5 bases). TRBV23-1 is an ORF, with its function uncertain. Trimming left V 6 bases short and J 1 base short, with 13 bases between. The CDR3 extends over 15 amino acids. The CDR3 loop reads CASSPDRKSNQPQHF. In nucleotides, the CDR3 is TGCGCCAGCAGCCCCGACAGAAAGAGCAATCAGCCCCAGCATTTT.

Here the CDR3 reads CASSLAHSSANEKLFF. CDR3 in DNA: TGTGCCAGCAGCTTGGCCCACAGTTCTGCTAATGAAAAACTGTTTTTT. The chain uses TRBV7-9 and TRBJ1-4; D remains ambiguous. The germline V gene has CDR1 SEHNR and CDR2 FQNEAQ (reference sequence). The V end was cut by 3 bases, the J end by 3 bases, with 14 bases between. The CDR3 has 16 residues.

In its sample, this clone ranks as medium-sized (0.01 to 0.1%). CDR3 bases: TGTGCCAGCAGTTTAGAGGGAGACCCTAAAGCCATATATTTT. Translating gives CASSLEGDPKAIYF. The V and J genes are TRBV28 and TRBJ1-3; D unresolved. Germline V gene lookup returns CDR1 MDHEN and CDR2 SYDVKM. The germline V and J ends were trimmed by 2 bases and 11 bases, with 16 bases remaining between them. The CDR3 loop spans 14 amino acids.

J is TRBJ1-4 and V is TRBV2; 9 nucleotides line up with TRBD1. V was pared by 6 bases and J by 6 bases, with 8 bases of the junction left unmatched. Looked up from germline, CDR1 is SNHLY and CDR2 is FYNNEI. This CDR3 contains 15 residues. CDR3 sequence: CASRRDRDRYEKLFF. CDR3 in DNA: TGTGCCAGCAGGCGGGACAGGGATCGGTATGAAAAACTGTTTTTT. Full variable domain (missing parts from reference TRBV2 and TRBJ1-4): EPEVTQTPSHQVTQMGQEVILRCVPISNHLYFYWYRQILGQKVEFLVSFYNNEISEKSEIFDDQFSVERPDGSNFTLKIRSTKLEDSAMYFCASRRDRDRYEKLFFGSGTQLSVL.

The J gene is TRBJ1-1, the V gene TRBV28, with 12 bases fitting TRBD1. The CDR3 has 13 amino acids. Germline V gene sequence: CDR1 MDHEN, CDR2 SYDVKM. The junction had 6 bases not matched to a gene; V was cut back by 7 bases and J by 9 bases. CDR3 protein: CASKGQGAGKAFF. In nucleotides, the CDR3 is TGTGCCAGCAAGGGACAGGGGGCAGGAAAAGCTTTCTTT.